Following are 30 T cell receptor beta chains from one sample sequenced in a study of cytomegalovirus exposure and HLA in healthy donors. Researchers ran the PCR with 60 Vbeta and 13 Jbeta primers. Measured with immunoSEQ multiplex PCR; TCRdb has only the in-frame clones, and not every one. The table has 150,000 to 200,000 clones, around 86% seen once. The sequenced material came from PBMCs. These receptors were collected from a woman in her fifties or sixties in good health and CMV-seropositive.

There are a few counts of this clone. In DNA, the CDR3 is TGTGCCAGCAGTTTGCCTCAGGGGGCCGAAGGCTACACCTTC. Translating gives CASSLPQGAEGYTF. The rearrangement uses TRBV6-6 and TRBJ1-2, with 8 bases aligning to TRBD1. The CDR3 spans 14 residues. Trimming cost V 4 bases and J 8 bases; bases outside gene matches: 9. Germline-derived CDR1 and CDR2 are MNHNY and SVGAGI (reference sequence).

The gene calls are TRBV28 and TRBJ2-7; 12 nucleotides align to TRBD1. Germline lookup yields CDR1 MDHEN and CDR2 SYDVKM. The CDR3 has 15 residues. The J segment lost 5 bases and the V segment lost 3 bases, leaving 5 bases of the junction unmatched. The CDR3 DNA follows: TGTGCCAGCAGTTTGGGGGGACAGGGGGCGCACGAGCAGTACTTC. It specifies CASSLGGQGAHEQYF.

This sequence joins TRBV5-4 and TRBJ1-6, with TRBD1 identical over 7 bases. J was trimmed by 0 bases and V by 5 bases; bases with no gene match: 5. This CDR3 is built from 16 residues. Germline CDR1 reads SGHNT; CDR2 reads YYREEE (reference sequence). CDR3 sequence reads: CASSPDRSSYNSPLHF. In DNA, the CDR3 is TGTGCCAGCAGTCCGGACAGGAGCTCCTATAATTCACCCCTCCACTTT.

This rearrangement joins TRBV7-9 to TRBJ1-2; possibly TRBD1 for D (5 bases). Trimming cost V 5 bases and J 5 bases, with 18 bases left between them. The CDR3 loop spans 15 amino acids. The germline CDR1 and CDR2 sequences are SEHNR and FQNEAQ (reference sequence). The CDR3 coding sequence is TGTGCCAGCAGCCTAATTGGCGGGGCTGGTTATGGCTACACCTTC. This codes for CASSLIGGAGYGYTF.

The J gene is TRBJ1-1, the V gene TRBV5-1; maybe TRBD1 (6 bases). This CDR3 spans 15 amino acids. Germline CDR1 is SGHRS and CDR2 is YFSETQ. The V and J ends lost 5 bases and 3 bases respectively, with 17 bases between them. In DNA, the CDR3 is TGCGCCAGCAGGATGGGGGCGAGATCGGACACTGAAGCTTTCTTT. Translated, it gives CASRMGARSDTEAFF.

As regards this clone: This specimen includes other DNA sequences encoding the same CDR3. This chain joins TRBV27 and TRBJ2-1; 9 bases are shared with TRBD2. The CDR3 contains 14 residues. The junction had 2 bases not matched to a gene; V was cut back by 3 bases and J by 5 bases. Germline CDR1 is MNHEY and CDR2 is SMNVEV (reference sequence). For the CDR3, the DNA is TGTGCCAGCAGTTTGCTAGCGGGACACAATGAGCAGTTCTTC. Translating it yields CASSLLAGHNEQFF.

A remark on this clone: Compared with germline, one end of the junction differs, possibly owing to a read error. The chain recombines TRBV28 with TRBJ2-4; 8 nucleotides agree with TRBD1. The CDR3 totals 16 residues. The germline V gene encodes CDR1 MDHEN and CDR2 SYDVKM. The CDR3 loop is CAGSLTGDLAKNSQYF. The CDR3 nucleotides are TGTGCCGGCTCCTTGACAGGGGATCTAGCCAAAAACAGTCAGTACTTC.

This clone was seen a few times. The V call is TRBV28, the J call TRBJ1-1, with TRBD1 matching over 7 bases. V dropped 8 bases and J dropped 2; count of bases not matched to a gene: 11. The CDR3 totals 15 residues. Per the germline V gene, CDR1 is MDHEN and CDR2 is SYDVKM. The CDR3 bases are TGTGCCAGCCGGGACAGCCTCCCCTCAAACACTGAAGCTTTCTTT. Residues: CASRDSLPSNTEAFF.

V is TRBV7-2 and J is TRBJ2-5; D perhaps matches TRBD1 (6 bases). V lost 5 bases to trimming and J lost 4 bases, with 17 bases between them. The germline CDR1 and CDR2 sequences are SGHTA and FQGNSA. CDR3 length equals 15 residues. Here the CDR3 reads CASSQQGHGVETQYF. The CDR3 DNA reads as TGTGCCAGCAGCCAACAGGGACACGGAGTAGAGACCCAGTACTTC.

The V call is TRBV28, the J call TRBJ2-7; 8 bases agree with TRBD1. CDR3 length equals 13 residues. With 6 bases clipped from V and 7 bases from J, the junction kept 8 bases outside the gene matches. Per germline, CDR1 MDHEN and CDR2 SYDVKM. DNA of the CDR3: TGTGCCAGCAGCCCTGGACAGGGTATTGAGCAGTACTTC. It specifies CASSPGQGIEQYF.

The chain has TRBV28 and TRBJ2-7; possible D gene TRBD2, 6 bases. Looked up from germline, CDR1 is MDHEN and CDR2 is SYDVKM. Deletions cut 6 bases from V and 7 bases from J, with 19 bases between. This CDR3 comprises 14 residues. The CDR3 nucleotides are TGTGCCAGCAGCCTCCGCCAGGGTGGGGGGGAGCAGTACTTC. Translation: CASSLRQGGGEQYF.

The chain couples TRBV18 to TRBJ2-4; TRBD1 might be the D (5 bases). The CDR3 runs to 16 residues. V was trimmed by 0 bases and J by 0 bases, leaving 9 bases between them. Germline CDR1 reads KGHSH; CDR2 reads LQKENI. The CDR3 here is CASSPPGAGAKNIQYF. The CDR3 bases are TGTGCCAGCTCACCACCAGGGGCCGGAGCCAAAAACATTCAGTACTTC. Filled out from reference TRBV18 and TRBJ2-4, the complete variable domain reads NAGVMQNPRHLVRRRGQEARLRCSPMKGHSHVYWYRQLPEEGLKFMVYLQKENIIDESGMPKERFSAEFPKEGPSILRIQQVVRGDSAAYFCASSPPGAGAKNIQYFGAGTRLSVL.

The chain combines TRBV15 with TRBJ2-7, with D possibly matching TRBD1 (6 bases). CDR1 and CDR2 (germline): LNHNV, YYDKDF (reference sequence). The CDR3 is 19 residues long. V dropped 0 bases and J dropped 0 bases, with 21 bases sitting between them. Here the CDR3 DNA reads TGTGCCACCAGCAGAGATCTACAGGGAAGCCTTACGAGCTCCTACGAGCAGTACTTC. Amino acids: CATSRDLQGSLTSSYEQYF.

The chain combines TRBV14 with TRBJ2-2, with 9 bases identical to TRBD1. The length of the CDR3 is 17 residues. The germline gives CDR1 SGHDN, CDR2 FVKESK. The junction had 6 bases not matched to a gene; V was cut back by 4 bases and J by 0 bases. CDR3 loop: CASSRPGTGSNTGELFF. CDR3 DNA sequence: TGTGCCAGCAGCCGTCCCGGGACAGGGTCGAACACCGGGGAGCTGTTTTTT. The entire variable domain, with the rest obtained from reference TRBV14 and TRBJ2-2, is as follows: EAGVTQFPSHSVIEKGQTVTLRCDPISGHDNLYWYRRVMGKEIKFLLHFVKESKQDESGMPNNRFLAERTGGTYSTLKVQPAELEDSGVYFCASSRPGTGSNTGELFFGEGSRLTVL.

This clone was observed once. The chain recombines TRBV6-1 with TRBJ2-7; perhaps TRBD1 as D (5 bases). The V end lost 6 bases, the J end lost 3 bases, and 18 bases lay between the germline ends. Germline assignment: CDR1 MNHNS and CDR2 SASEGT. This CDR3 contains 15 residues. In DNA, the CDR3 is TGTGCCAGCAGAAAAGGGGCAGGTGACCTCTACGAGCAGTACTTC. Its protein is CASRKGAGDLYEQYF.

The gene calls are TRBV5-4 and TRBJ1-1, with TRBD1 matching 8 bases. Germline CDR1 reads SGHNT; CDR2 reads YYREEE (reference sequence). The CDR3 length is 15 residues. V lost 4 bases and J lost 5; bases outside the gene matches: 10. The CDR3 region has the DNA TGTGCCAGCAGCCTGGACAGGGAGTGGCAGACTGAAGCTTTCTTT. It is translated as CASSLDREWQTEAFF.

The V call is TRBV4-2, the J call TRBJ2-5; TRBD2 might be the D (5 bases). CDR1 LGHNA and CDR2 YNFKEQ come from the germline V gene. Trimming stripped 0 bases from V and 2 bases from J, with 10 bases between. This CDR3 contains 15 residues. The CDR3 spells CASSQERLAQETQYF. The CDR3 bases are TGTGCCAGCAGCCAAGAAAGGCTAGCTCAAGAGACCCAGTACTTC.

The CDR3 sequence: CASGLGRGADGNQPQHF. CDR3 DNA: TGTGCTAGTGGTTTGGGTCGGGGGGCTGATGGCAATCAGCCCCAGCATTTT. The rearrangement joins TRBV12-5 to TRBJ1-5, with TRBD1 as a possible D gene (6 bases). V shed 1 base and J shed 2 bases, with 15 bases lying between them. The germline CDR1 and CDR2 sequences are LGHNT and FRNRAP. This CDR3 is built from 17 residues.

The chain employs TRBV10-3 and TRBJ2-2, with 7 bases aligning to TRBD2. The junction had 11 bases not matched to a gene; V was cut back by 3 bases and J by 7 bases. CDR1 is ENHRY, CDR2 SYGVKD, per germline. The CDR3 consists of 16 residues. CDR3 DNA sequence: TGTGCCATCAGTGATACCGGGGGGTCCGGGAACGGGGAGCTGTTTTTT. It translates to CAISDTGGSGNGELFF.

DNA for the CDR3: TGTGCCAGCAGCGTTACAGGCGTTGAGCAGTTCTTC. It codes for CASSVTGVEQFF. The rearrangement links TRBV9 to TRBJ2-1, with D tentatively TRBD1 (5 bases). The V and J ends lost 2 bases and 9 bases respectively, with 9 bases between them. From germline, CDR1 is SGDLS and CDR2 YYNGEE. The CDR3 spans 12 residues.

The rearrangement joins TRBV19 to TRBJ2-2; D might be TRBD1 (6 bases). The CDR3 has 14 amino acids. The germline CDR1 and CDR2 sequences are LNHDA and SQIVND (reference sequence). The CDR3: CACRRTVNTGELFF. The CDR3 DNA reads TGTGCTTGTCGAAGGACAGTGAACACCGGGGAGCTGTTTTTT.

J is TRBJ2-3 and V is TRBV28; 9 bases agree with TRBD1. The germline V gene has CDR1 MDHEN and CDR2 SYDVKM. J was trimmed by 6 bases and V by 5 bases; bases with no gene match: 9. The CDR3 totals 15 residues. The CDR3 bases are TGTGCCAGCAGTCTCGAACAGGGGGCGGGCGATACGCAGTATTTT. Protein sequence: CASSLEQGAGDTQYF.

The chain recombines TRBV28 with TRBJ1-2; 9 bases align to TRBD1. The CDR3 contains 14 residues. Germline V gene sequence: CDR1 MDHEN, CDR2 SYDVKM. The J segment lost 8 bases and the V segment lost 5 bases, leaving 9 bases of the junction unmatched. CDR3 in amino acids: CASSTLGQGTGYTF. CDR3 sequence (DNA): TGTGCCAGCAGTACCCTTGGACAGGGGACGGGCTACACCTTC.

This clone was seen a few times. The V and J genes are TRBV5-4 and TRBJ2-1; TRBD2 agrees at 10 bases. The V gene end was trimmed by 0 bases and the J gene end by 2 bases; junction bases not matched to a gene: 5. The CDR3 totals 17 residues. Germline V gene sequence: CDR1 SGHNT, CDR2 YYREEE (reference sequence). The CDR3 DNA reads as TGTGCCAGCAGCTTGGGTTGGAGCGGGGGGGCCTACAATGAGCAGTTCTTC. Amino acid sequence: CASSLGWSGGAYNEQFF.

CDR3 coding DNA: TGTGCCAGCAGCCTGGACAGGATAACGGGAAAACTGTTTTTT. It translates to CASSLDRITGKLFF. This sequence joins TRBV5-5 and TRBJ1-4, with 7 bases aligning to TRBD1. J lost 10 bases, V lost 4 bases, and 10 bases had no gene match. Germline V CDR1 and CDR2: SGHKS, YYEKEE (reference sequence). This CDR3 region has 14 residues.

CDR3 in DNA: TGTGCCAGCAGCCCAGCGGGACAGGGGGCAGGAGAGACCCAGTACTTC. Translating it yields CASSPAGQGAGETQYF. J is TRBJ2-5 and V is TRBV7-9, with 12 bases fitting TRBD1. V lost 5 bases and J lost 4; bases outside the gene matches: 8. CDR1 SEHNR and CDR2 FQNEAQ come from the germline V gene (reference sequence). The CDR3 runs 16 residues.

J is TRBJ2-5 and V is TRBV11-2; no clear D. Trimming pared 3 bases from V and 6 bases from J, leaving 17 bases between. This CDR3 contains 15 residues. Germline V gene sequence: CDR1 SGHAT, CDR2 FQNNGV. This chain's CDR3 is CASSFSGRTKQTQYF. In DNA, the CDR3 is TGTGCCAGCAGCTTCAGTGGGCGAACCAAGCAGACCCAGTACTTC. Combining the CDR3 with reference TRBV11-2 and TRBJ2-5 gives the whole variable domain EAGVAQSPRYKIIEKRQSVAFWCNPISGHATLYWYQQILGQGPKLLIQFQNNGVVDDSQLPKDRFSAERLKGVDSTLKIQPAKLEDSAVYLCASSFSGRTKQTQYFGPGTRLLVL.

The V call is TRBV7-2, the J call TRBJ1-6, with D unresolved. Germline loops: CDR1 SGHTA, CDR2 FQGNSA. Trimming left V 4 bases short and J 1 base short, with 14 bases between. There are 17 residues in the CDR3. CDR3 in DNA: TGTGCCAGCAGCTCGGAGCGGGTGAAATCCTATAATTCACCCCTCCACTTT. This encodes CASSSERVKSYNSPLHF.

To note about this clone: A read error may produce the germline difference seen at one junction end. The chain combines TRBV7-7 with TRBJ2-4; TRBD2 might be the D (5 bases). Looked up from germline, CDR1 is SSHAT and CDR2 is FNYEAQ (reference sequence). CDR3 length equals 15 residues. CDR3 bases: TGTGCTAGCAGTTCGAGGGCCCCAGCCAAAAACATTCAGTACTTC. Translated: CASSSRAPAKNIQYF.

This chain links TRBV6-5 with TRBJ1-3, with D possibly matching TRBD1 (5 bases). Between the trimmed V and J ends, which lost 0 bases and 4 bases, there was a span of 13 bases. This CDR3 contains 16 residues. Germline assignment: CDR1 MNHEY and CDR2 SVGAGI. The CDR3 spells CASSYSWTTAGNTIYF. Here the CDR3 DNA reads TGTGCCAGCAGTTACTCGTGGACAACGGCCGGAAACACCATATATTTT.